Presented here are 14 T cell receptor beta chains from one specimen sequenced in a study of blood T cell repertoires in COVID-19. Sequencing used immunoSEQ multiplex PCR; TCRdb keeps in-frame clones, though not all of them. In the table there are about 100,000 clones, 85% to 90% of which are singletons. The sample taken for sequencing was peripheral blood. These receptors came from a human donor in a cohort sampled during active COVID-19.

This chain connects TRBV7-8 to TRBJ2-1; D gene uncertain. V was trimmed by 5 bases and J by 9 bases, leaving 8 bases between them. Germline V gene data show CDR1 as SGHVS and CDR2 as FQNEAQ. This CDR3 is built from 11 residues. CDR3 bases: TGTGCCAGCAGCCCCCAGGCTGAGCAGTTCTTC. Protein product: CASSPQAEQFF. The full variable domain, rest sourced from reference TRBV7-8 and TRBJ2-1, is GAGVSQSPRYKVAKRGQDVALRCDPISGHVSLFWYQQALGQGPEFLTYFQNEAQLDKSGLPSDRFFAERPEGSVSTLKIQRTQQEDSAVYLCASSPQAEQFFGPGTRLTVL.

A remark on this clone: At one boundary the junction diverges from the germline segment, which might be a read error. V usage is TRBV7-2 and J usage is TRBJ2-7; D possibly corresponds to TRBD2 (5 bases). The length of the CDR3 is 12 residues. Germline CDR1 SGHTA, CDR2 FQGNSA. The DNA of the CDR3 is TGTGCCAGCAGCTTGGAATTCGGGGAGCAGTGCTTC. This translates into CASSLEFGEQCF.

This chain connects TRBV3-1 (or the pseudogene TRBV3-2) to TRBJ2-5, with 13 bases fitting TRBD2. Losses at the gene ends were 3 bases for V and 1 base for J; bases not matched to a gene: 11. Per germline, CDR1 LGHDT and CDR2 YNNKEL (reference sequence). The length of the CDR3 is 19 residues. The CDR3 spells CASSQSILGLAGPQETQYF. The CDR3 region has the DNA TGTGCCAGCAGCCAGTCCATTTTGGGACTAGCGGGGCCCCAAGAGACCCAGTACTTC.

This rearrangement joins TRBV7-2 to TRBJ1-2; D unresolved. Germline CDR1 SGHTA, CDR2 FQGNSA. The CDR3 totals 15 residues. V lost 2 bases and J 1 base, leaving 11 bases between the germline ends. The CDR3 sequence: CASSLQFGSNYGYTF. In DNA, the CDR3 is TGTGCCAGCAGCTTACAATTCGGGAGTAACTATGGCTACACCTTC.

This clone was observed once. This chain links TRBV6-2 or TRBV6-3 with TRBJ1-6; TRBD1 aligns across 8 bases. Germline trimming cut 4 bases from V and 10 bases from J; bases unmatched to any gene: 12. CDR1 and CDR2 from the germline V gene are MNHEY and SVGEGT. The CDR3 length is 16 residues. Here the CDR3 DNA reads TGTGCCAGCAGTTCCTTTCCAGGGGGCGCTTTATCACCCCTCCACTTT. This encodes CASSSFPGGALSPLHF.

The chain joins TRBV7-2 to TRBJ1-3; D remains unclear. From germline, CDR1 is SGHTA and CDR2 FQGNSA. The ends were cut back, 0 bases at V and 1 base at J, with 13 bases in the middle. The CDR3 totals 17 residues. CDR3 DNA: TGTGCCAGCAGCTTAGCCCCCTTAGCCGGGTCTGGAAACACCATATATTTT. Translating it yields CASSLAPLAGSGNTIYF.

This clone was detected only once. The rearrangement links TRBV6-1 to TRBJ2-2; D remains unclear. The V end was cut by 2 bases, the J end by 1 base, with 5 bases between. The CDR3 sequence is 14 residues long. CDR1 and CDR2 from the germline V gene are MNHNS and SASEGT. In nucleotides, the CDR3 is TGTGCCAGCAGTGAACTCCTGAACACCGGGGAGCTGTTTTTT. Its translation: CASSELLNTGELFF.

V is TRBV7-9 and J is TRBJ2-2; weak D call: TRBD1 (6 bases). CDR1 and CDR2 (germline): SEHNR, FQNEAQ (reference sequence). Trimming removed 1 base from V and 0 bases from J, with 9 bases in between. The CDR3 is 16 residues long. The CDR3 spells CASSLVGTTNTGELFF. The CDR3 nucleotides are TGTGCCAGCAGCTTAGTCGGGACAACGAACACCGGGGAGCTGTTTTTT.

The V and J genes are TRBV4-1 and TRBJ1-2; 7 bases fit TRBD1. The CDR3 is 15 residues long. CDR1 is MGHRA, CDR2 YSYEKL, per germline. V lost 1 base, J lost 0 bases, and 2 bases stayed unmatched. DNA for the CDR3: TGCGCCAGCAGCCAAGGGACAGGAGCTAACTATGGCTACACCTTC. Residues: CASSQGTGANYGYTF.

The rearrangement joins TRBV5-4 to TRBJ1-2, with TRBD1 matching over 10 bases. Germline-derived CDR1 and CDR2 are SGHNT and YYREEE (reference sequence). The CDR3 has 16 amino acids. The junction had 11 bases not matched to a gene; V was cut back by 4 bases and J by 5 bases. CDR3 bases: TGTGCCAGCAGCGGGGGTCTGGACAGGGGGGCTTATGGCTACACCTTC. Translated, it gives CASSGGLDRGAYGYTF.

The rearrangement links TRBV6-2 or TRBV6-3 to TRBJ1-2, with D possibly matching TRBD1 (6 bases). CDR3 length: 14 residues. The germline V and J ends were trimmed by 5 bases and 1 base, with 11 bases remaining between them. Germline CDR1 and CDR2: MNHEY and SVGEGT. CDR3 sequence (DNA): TGTGCCAGCAGTGAGACAGGAATTAACTATGGCTACACCTTC. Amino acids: CASSETGINYGYTF.

This chain's CDR3 is CASTVGQGASDTQYF. CDR3 nucleotide sequence: TGTGCCAGCACCGTAGGACAGGGGGCTTCAGATACGCAGTATTTT. The chain has TRBV27 and TRBJ2-3, with 11 bases matching TRBD1. J gave up 4 bases and V 7 bases, and 7 bases lay outside the gene matches. CDR1 MNHEY and CDR2 SMNVEV come from the germline V gene (reference sequence). This CDR3 region has 15 residues.

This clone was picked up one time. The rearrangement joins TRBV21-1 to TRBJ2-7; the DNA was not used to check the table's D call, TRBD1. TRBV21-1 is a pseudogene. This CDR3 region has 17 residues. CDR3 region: CASSKIQGDGASYEQYF. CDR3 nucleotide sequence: TGTGCCAGCAGCAAGATACAGGGGGACGGGGCCTCCTACGAGCAGTACTTC.

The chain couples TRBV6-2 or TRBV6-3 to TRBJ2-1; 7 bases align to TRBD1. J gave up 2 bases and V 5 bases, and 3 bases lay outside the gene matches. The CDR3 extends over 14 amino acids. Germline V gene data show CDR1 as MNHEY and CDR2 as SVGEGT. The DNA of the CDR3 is TGTGCCAGCAGTGAGGGGGCCCCCTACAATGAGCAGTTCTTC. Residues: CASSEGAPYNEQFF.